The 10 T cell receptor beta chains reported below all come from one sample, sequenced in a study of blood T cells in healthy people across ages. It was with a sample-barcoded 5' primer and a J-beta primer mix that a second PCR of about 7 to 12 cycles was run. TCRdb used MiXCR to reprocess the 5' RACE reads, holding one entry per CDR3 protein. The table records some 900,000 distinct CDR3 sequences, around 46% of them present only once. Sequencing input: blood. The receptors were gathered from a man in his thirties or forties in good health.

This clonotype was recorded once. CDR3 protein: CSARDEGVPGQPQHF. DNA for the CDR3: TGCAGTGCTAGAGATGAGGGGGTACCGGGACAGCCCCAGCATTTT. The rearrangement joins TRBV20-1 to TRBJ1-5; D may be TRBD1 (6 bases). The CDR3 extends over 15 amino acids. The V gene's germline CDR1 is DFQATT and CDR2 SNEGSKA (reference sequence). V was trimmed by 0 bases and J by 7 bases, leaving 16 bases between them.

In this sample, this clonotype turned up a few times. This CDR3 is CASSLPLAGGASTDTQYF. The DNA of the CDR3 is TGTGCCAGCAGCTTACCACTAGCGGGGGGCGCTAGCACAGATACGCAGTATTTT. The chain couples TRBV7-2 to TRBJ2-3; 12 positions agree with TRBD2. Germline V gene data show CDR1 as SGHTA and CDR2 as FQGNSA. There are 18 residues in the CDR3. The ends lost 2 bases at V and 0 bases at J; junction bases unmatched: 6.

This rearrangement joins TRBV9 to TRBJ1-6; tentatively, D is TRBD1 (5 bases). CDR1 and CDR2 from the germline V gene are SGDLS and YYNGEE. The CDR3 is made up of 13 amino acids. The V and J ends lost 4 bases and 7 bases respectively, with 9 bases between them. CDR3 residues: CASSRGGNSPLHF. The CDR3, as DNA: TGTGCCAGCAGCCGGGGCGGCAATTCACCCCTCCACTTT.

Only a few counts were recorded for this clonotype. V and J are TRBV7-9 and TRBJ2-5, with TRBD1 identical over 10 bases. With 1 base clipped from V and 5 bases from J, the junction kept 13 bases outside the gene matches. Germline CDR1 and CDR2: SEHNR and FQNEAQ (reference sequence). There are 18 residues in the CDR3. This chain's CDR3 is CASSLGVGTGDFQETQYF. Written as DNA, the CDR3 is TGTGCCAGCAGCTTAGGGGTTGGGACAGGGGACTTCCAGGAGACCCAGTACTTC.

This clonotype was picked up one time. The chain combines TRBV11-1 with TRBJ2-5, with 11 bases matching TRBD2. J was trimmed by 11 bases and V by 5 bases; bases with no gene match: 19. CDR1 and CDR2 (germline): SGHAT, FQDESV (reference sequence). This CDR3 is 17 amino acids long. CDR3 nucleotide sequence: TGTGCCAGCAGCCGTCCCGGGACTAGCGGCGGTTTGAATGAGCAGTACTTC. It encodes CASSRPGTSGGLNEQYF.

The chain links TRBV7-9 to TRBJ1-4; D not resolved. Trimming shortened V by 4 bases and J by 3 bases, and 15 bases separated the two germline ends. Germline V CDR1 and CDR2: SEHNR, FQNEAQ (reference sequence). The CDR3 covers 16 residues. DNA of the CDR3: TGTGCCAGCAGCTCCCCGAAAGGGAGGGCTAATGAAAAACTGTTTTTT. It yields the protein CASSSPKGRANEKLFF.

This chain uses TRBV14 with TRBJ2-3, with no clear D. V gave up 0 bases and J gave up 5 bases, with 9 bases separating them. CDR1 is SGHDN and CDR2 is FVKESK in the germline V gene. The CDR3 runs 14 residues. This CDR3 is CASSQDWTGDTQYF. In DNA, the CDR3 is TGTGCCAGCAGCCAAGATTGGACGGGAGATACGCAGTATTTT. Using reference TRBV14 and TRBJ2-3 for the parts outside the CDR3, the full variable domain is EAGVTQFPSHSVIEKGQTVTLRCDPISGHDNLYWYRRVMGKEIKFLLHFVKESKQDESGMPNNRFLAERTGGTYSTLKVQPAELEDSGVYFCASSQDWTGDTQYFGPGTRLTVL.

V gene TRBV12-3 or TRBV12-4 combines with J gene TRBJ2-5; 11 bases line up with TRBD2. V shed 1 base, J shed 7 bases, and the junction held 8 bases outside the gene matches. The CDR3 covers 16 residues. CDR3 DNA sequence: TGTGCCAGCAGTTTAGGATTCCAGGGGACTAGCGGGACCCAGTACTTC. Translation gives CASSLGFQGTSGTQYF.

The table lists this clonotype with many counts. J is TRBJ2-1 and V is TRBV5-1, with 9 positions matching TRBD1. The V gene end was trimmed by 3 bases and the J gene end by 5 bases; junction bases not matched to a gene: 6. Per the germline V gene, CDR1 is SGHRS and CDR2 is YFSETQ. This CDR3 is 15 amino acids long. The CDR3 coding sequence is TGCGCCAGCAGCTCGACGGGACAGGGTCACAATGAGCAGTTCTTC. Translated, it gives CASSSTGQGHNEQFF.

The rearrangement joins TRBV27 to TRBJ2-7; 7 nucleotides match TRBD1. CDR1 and CDR2 from the germline V gene are MNHEY and SMNVEV (reference sequence). CDR3 size: 13 residues. V lost 8 bases to trimming and J lost 3 bases; unmatched junction nucleotides: 7. In DNA, the CDR3 is TGTGCCAGCCTTGACAGGGCAGGCTACGAGCAGTACTTC. Translation gives CASLDRAGYEQYF.